This TCR beta chain was identified during a study of T-cell reconstitution after alpha-beta-depleted transplantation in children. Findings and limits, study-wide: Surviving thymic progenitors and recipient T cells were the source of high TCRbeta diversity at day 60 in some patients. Newly produced T cells mostly provided counts and TCRbeta diversity after one year, as hyperexpanded clones declined.

This clonotype has at least ten counts. Its antigen remains unidentified. Unique molecular identifiers were used in preparing the TCRbeta library. TCRdb analysed the PCR reads with MiXCR anew, one entry per CDR3 protein. The sample lists around 180,000 distinct CDR3 sequences; 11% were seen once. Sequenced here: PBMCs, sampled before TCRalphabeta/CD19-depleted stem cell transplant. This TCR derives from a boy aged 2-15 years with acute myeloid leukemia, due to receive a stem cell transplant.

As DNA, the CDR3 is TGTGCCACCAGCAGAGATCCACTCACGGCCTACGAGCAGTACTTC. Residues: CATSRDPLTAYEQYF. This chain links TRBV15 with TRBJ2-7, with D unresolved. Per the germline V gene, CDR1 is LNHNV and CDR2 is YYDKDF (reference sequence). The length of the CDR3 is 15 residues. Trimming stripped 0 bases from V and 2 bases from J, with 11 bases between. The full variable domain, in which reference TRBV15 and TRBJ2-7 provide the parts outside the CDR3, is DAMVIQNPRYQVTQFGKPVTLSCSQTLNHNVMYWYQQKSSQAPKLLFHYYDKDFNNEADTPDNFQSRRPNTSFCFLDIRSPGLGDTAMYLCATSRDPLTAYEQYFGPGTRLTVT.